The sequence of this T cell receptor (beta chain) was determined in a study of shared clonotypes between healthy human individuals. Study-level results: Sampling was confined to blood; repertoires within tissues likely differ. Across subsets, estimated richness was generally greater for naive than for memory populations.

Each donor was a Caucasian adult residing in Nashville, Tennessee. In the case of this clone: Its antigen is unknown.

Sequenced by immunoSEQ multiplex PCR; TCRdb stores in-frame clones only, minus some. The table includes 190,000 or so clones, 85% to 95% detected once. This CDR3 has 14 amino acids. V lost 7 bases and J lost 0, with 13 bases in between. Germline V CDR1 and CDR2: MNHEY, SMNVEV (reference sequence). The sequenced sample consisted of naive CD4+ T cells sorted from blood. Subset meaning: CD45RA+ positively selected. The receptor was derived from a woman in her 30s in good health. The chain is built from TRBV27 and TRBJ2-7; D is ambiguous. CDR3 sequence reads: CASNEYRGSYEQYF. DNA for the CDR3: TGTGCCAGCAATGAATACAGAGGCTCCTACGAGCAGTACTTC.